A selection of T cell receptor beta chains follows, all from one sample in a study of cytotoxic CD8 clonotypes in ibrutinib-treated CLL. Only in-frame clones appear in the TCRdb table, and some are missing; sequencing was by immunoSEQ multiplex PCR. Here the sample spans 27,000 or so clones, approximately 85% being singletons. The sequences come from PBMCs, collected after 24 months of ibrutinib treatment. These receptors all stem from a human donor with chronic lymphocytic leukemia. The conserved cysteine and the conserved F or W are not part of the CDR3 here. Fields, in order: D gene, V gene, CDR3 protein. The D gene is left open where the match is weak.

D: -
V: TRBV5-5
CDR3: ASRPRGAREQY

D: -
V: TRBV13
CDR3: ASSLDRNTEAF

D: -
V: TRBV11-3
CDR3: ASSLGGVYEQY

D: -
V: TRBV19
CDR3: ASTPLSAEGDTQY

D: TRBD1
V: TRBV2
CDR3: ASRVDRGLWETQY

D: -
V: TRBV6-5
CDR3: ASGALGPGANVPT

D: -
V: TRBV5-1
CDR3: ASSLAKAGARSYNEQF

D: -
V: TRBV9
CDR3: ASSVAGTPYEQY

D: TRBD2
V: TRBV4-1
CDR3: ASSQTDPRGVHDEQF

D: -
V: TRBV9
CDR3: ASSVANGIPLVEGEQF

D: -
V: TRBV5-1
CDR3: ASSPARQALYEQY

D: TRBD2
V: TRBV10-3
CDR3: AISGTSGDSSYEQY

D: -
V: TRBV7-8
CDR3: ASSLGLNTGELF

D: -
V: TRBV5-1
CDR3: ASSLSGGSLETQY

D: -
V: TRBV10-3
CDR3: AISVDNNYEQY

D: -
V: TRBV7-3
CDR3: ASSLGGFGADTQY